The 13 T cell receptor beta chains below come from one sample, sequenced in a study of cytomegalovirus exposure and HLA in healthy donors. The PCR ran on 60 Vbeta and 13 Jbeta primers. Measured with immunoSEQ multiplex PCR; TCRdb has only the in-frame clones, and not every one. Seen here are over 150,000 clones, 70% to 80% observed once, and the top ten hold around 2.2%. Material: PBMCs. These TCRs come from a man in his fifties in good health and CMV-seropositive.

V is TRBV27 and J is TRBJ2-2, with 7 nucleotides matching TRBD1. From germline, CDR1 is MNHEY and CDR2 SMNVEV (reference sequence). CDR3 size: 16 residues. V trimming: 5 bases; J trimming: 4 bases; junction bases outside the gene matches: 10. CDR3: CASSPFSGTVTGELFF. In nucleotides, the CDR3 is TGTGCCAGCAGTCCGTTTTCCGGGACAGTCACCGGGGAGCTGTTTTTT.

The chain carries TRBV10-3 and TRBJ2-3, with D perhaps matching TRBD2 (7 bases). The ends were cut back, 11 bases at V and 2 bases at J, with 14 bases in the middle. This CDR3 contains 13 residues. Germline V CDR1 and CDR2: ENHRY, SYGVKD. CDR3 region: CASGRGLTDTQYF. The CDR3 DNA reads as TGTGCCTCGGGGCGGGGGCTCACAGATACGCAGTATTTT.

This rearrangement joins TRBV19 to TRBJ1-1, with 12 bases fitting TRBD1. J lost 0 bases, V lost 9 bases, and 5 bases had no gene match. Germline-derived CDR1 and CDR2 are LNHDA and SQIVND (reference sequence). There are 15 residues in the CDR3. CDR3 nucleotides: TGTGCCAGAATCCGGGACAGGGGGCTGAACACTGAAGCTTTCTTT. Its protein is CARIRDRGLNTEAFF.

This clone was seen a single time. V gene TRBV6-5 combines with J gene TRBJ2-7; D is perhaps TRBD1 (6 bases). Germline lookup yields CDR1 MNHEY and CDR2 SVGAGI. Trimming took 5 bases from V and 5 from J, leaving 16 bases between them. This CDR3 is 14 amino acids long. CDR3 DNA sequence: TGTGCCAGCAGTCGTGGACAGACCCAAGACGAGCAGTACTTC. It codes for CASSRGQTQDEQYF.

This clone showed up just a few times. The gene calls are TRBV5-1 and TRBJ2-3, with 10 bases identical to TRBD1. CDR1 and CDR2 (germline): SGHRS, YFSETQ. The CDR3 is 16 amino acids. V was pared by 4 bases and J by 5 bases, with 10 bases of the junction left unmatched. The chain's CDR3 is CASSLSTGTGVDTQYF. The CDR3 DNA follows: TGCGCCAGCAGCCTGTCAACCGGGACAGGGGTAGATACGCAGTATTTT.

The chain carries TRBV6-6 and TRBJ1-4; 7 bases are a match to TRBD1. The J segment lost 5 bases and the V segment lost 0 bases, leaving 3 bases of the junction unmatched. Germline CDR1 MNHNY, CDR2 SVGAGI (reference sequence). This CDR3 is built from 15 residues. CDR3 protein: CASSYSRRGNEKLFF. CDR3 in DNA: TGTGCCAGCAGTTACTCGCGCAGGGGGAATGAAAAACTGTTTTTT.

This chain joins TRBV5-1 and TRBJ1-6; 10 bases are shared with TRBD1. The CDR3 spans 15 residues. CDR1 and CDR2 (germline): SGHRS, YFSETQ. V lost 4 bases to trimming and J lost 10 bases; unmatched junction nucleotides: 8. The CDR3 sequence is CASSPGTGAESPLHF. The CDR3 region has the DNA TGCGCCAGCAGCCCCGGGACAGGGGCAGAATCACCCCTCCACTTT.

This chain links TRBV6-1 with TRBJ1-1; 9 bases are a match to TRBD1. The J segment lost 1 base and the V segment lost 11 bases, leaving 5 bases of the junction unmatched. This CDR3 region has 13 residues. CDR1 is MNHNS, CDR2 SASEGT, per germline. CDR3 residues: CAGKQGANTEAFF. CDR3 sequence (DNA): TGTGCCGGCAAACAGGGGGCGAACACTGAAGCTTTCTTT.

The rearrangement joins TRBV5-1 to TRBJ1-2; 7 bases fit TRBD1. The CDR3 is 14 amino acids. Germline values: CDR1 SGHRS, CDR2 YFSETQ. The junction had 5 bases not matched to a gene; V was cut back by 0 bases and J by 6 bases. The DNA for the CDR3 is TGCGCCAGCAGCTTGGAACAGGGGCGGGATGGCTACACCTTC. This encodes CASSLEQGRDGYTF.

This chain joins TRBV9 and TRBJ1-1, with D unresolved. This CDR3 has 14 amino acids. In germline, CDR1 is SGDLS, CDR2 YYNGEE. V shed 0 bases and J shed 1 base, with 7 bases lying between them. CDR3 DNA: TGTGCCAGCAGCGTAGGGCAGAAGAACACTGAAGCTTTCTTT. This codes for CASSVGQKNTEAFF. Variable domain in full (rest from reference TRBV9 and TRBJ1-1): DSGVTQTPKHLITATGQRVTLRCSPRSGDLSVYWYQQSLDQGLQFLIQYYNGEERAKGNILERFSAQQFPDLHSELNLSSLELGDSALYFCASSVGQKNTEAFFGQGTRLTVV.

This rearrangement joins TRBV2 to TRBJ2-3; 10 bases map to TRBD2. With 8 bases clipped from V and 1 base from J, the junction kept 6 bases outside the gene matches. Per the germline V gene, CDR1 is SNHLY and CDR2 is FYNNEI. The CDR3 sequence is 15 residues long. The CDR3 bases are TGTGCCAGCTTCGAGGGGACTAGCGGCACAGATACGCAGTATTTT. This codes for CASFEGTSGTDTQYF.

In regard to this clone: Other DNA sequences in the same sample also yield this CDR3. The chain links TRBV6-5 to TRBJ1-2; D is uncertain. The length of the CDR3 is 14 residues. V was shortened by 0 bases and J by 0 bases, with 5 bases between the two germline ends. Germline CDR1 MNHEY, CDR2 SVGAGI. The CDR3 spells CASSYSAANYGYTF. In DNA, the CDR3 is TGTGCCAGCAGTTACTCGGCGGCTAACTATGGCTACACCTTC.

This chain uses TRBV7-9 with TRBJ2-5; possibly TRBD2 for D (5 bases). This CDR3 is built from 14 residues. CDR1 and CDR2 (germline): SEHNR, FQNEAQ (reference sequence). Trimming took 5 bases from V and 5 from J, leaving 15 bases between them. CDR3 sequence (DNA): TGTGCCAGCAGCGTGAGCGGTACCCGGGAGACCCAGTACTTC. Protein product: CASSVSGTRETQYF. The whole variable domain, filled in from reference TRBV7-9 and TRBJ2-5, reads DTGVSQNPRHKITKRGQNVTFRCDPISEHNRLYWYRQTLGQGPEFLTYFQNEAQLEKSRLLSDRFSAERPKGSFSTLEIQRTEQGDSAMYLCASSVSGTRETQYFGPGTRLLVL.